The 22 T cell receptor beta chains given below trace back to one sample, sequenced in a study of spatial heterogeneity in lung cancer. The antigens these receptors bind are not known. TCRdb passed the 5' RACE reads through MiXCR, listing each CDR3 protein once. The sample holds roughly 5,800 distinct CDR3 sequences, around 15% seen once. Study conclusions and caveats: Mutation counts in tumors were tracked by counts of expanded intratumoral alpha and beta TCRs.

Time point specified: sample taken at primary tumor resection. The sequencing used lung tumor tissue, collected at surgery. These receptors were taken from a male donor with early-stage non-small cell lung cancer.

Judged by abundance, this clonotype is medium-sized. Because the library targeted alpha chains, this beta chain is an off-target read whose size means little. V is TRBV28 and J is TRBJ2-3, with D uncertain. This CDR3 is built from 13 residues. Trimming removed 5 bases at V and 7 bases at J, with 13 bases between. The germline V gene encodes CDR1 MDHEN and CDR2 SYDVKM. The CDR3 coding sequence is TGTGCCAGCAGTCCCCCACTGGGATATACGCAGTATTTT. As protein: CASSPPLGYTQYF.

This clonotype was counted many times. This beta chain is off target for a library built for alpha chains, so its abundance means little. CDR3 coding DNA: TGTGCCAGCAGTTTAGGGACGTATGGGGCCAACGTCCTGACTTTC. Protein sequence: CASSLGTYGANVLTF. V usage is TRBV28 and J usage is TRBJ2-6, with D perhaps assigned TRBD1 or TRBD2 (5 bases each). The CDR3 is made up of 15 amino acids. The germline V gene has CDR1 MDHEN and CDR2 SYDVKM. Trimming removed 2 bases from V and 3 bases from J, with 8 bases in between.

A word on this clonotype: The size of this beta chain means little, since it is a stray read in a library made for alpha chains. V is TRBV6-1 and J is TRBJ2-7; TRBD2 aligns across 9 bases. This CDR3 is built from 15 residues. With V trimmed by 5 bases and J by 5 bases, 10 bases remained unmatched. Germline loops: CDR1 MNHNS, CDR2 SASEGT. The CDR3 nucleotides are TGTGCCAGCAGTCTTTCTAGCGGGACGTCCCACGAGCAGTACTTC. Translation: CASSLSSGTSHEQYF.

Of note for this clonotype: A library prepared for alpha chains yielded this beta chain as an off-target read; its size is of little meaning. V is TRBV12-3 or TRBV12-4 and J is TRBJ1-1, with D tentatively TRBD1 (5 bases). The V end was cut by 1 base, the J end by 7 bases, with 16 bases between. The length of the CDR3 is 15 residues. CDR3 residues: CASSLVVTFGGEAFF. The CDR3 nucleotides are TGTGCCAGCAGTTTAGTGGTAACGTTTGGGGGTGAAGCTTTCTTT.

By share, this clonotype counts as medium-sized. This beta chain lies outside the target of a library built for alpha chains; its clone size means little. DNA for the CDR3: TGCAGTGCGCCTGTGTGGACAGGGGGAACCGGGGAGCTGTTTTTT. This translates into CSAPVWTGGTGELFF. This chain links TRBV20-1 with TRBJ2-2; TRBD1 agrees at 10 bases. V lost 6 bases, J lost 5 bases, and 9 bases stayed unmatched. The CDR3 is 15 amino acids. CDR1 is DFQATT and CDR2 is SNEGSKA in the germline V gene (reference sequence).

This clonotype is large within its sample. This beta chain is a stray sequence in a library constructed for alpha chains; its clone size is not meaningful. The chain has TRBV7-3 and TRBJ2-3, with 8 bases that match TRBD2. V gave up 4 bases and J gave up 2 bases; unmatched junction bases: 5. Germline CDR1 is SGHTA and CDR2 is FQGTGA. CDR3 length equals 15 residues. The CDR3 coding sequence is TGTGCCAGCAGCTCAGCGGGAGCCGACACAGATACGCAGTATTTT. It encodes CASSSAGADTDTQYF.

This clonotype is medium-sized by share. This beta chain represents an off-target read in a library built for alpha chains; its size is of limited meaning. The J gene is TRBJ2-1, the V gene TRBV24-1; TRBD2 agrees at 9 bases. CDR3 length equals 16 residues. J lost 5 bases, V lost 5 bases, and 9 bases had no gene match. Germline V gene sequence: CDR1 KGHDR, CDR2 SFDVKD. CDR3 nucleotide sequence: TGTGCCACCAGTGCACCTAGCGGGAACGGAAACAATGAGCAGTTCTTC. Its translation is CATSAPSGNGNNEQFF.

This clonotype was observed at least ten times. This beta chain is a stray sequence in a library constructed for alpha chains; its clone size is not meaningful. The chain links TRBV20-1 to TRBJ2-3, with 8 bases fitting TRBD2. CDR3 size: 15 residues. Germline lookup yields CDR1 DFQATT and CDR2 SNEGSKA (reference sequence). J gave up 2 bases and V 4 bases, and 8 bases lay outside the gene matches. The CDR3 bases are TGCAGTGCTACAACAGCGGGAGCCTACACAGATACGCAGTATTTT. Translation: CSATTAGAYTDTQYF.

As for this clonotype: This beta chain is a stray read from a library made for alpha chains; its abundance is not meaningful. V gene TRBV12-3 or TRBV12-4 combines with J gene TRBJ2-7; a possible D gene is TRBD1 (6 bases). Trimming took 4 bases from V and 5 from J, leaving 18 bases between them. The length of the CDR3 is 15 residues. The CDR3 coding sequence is TGTGCCAGCAGTTATCCAGGGGCTTTGGGCAACGAGCAGTACTTC. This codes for CASSYPGALGNEQYF.

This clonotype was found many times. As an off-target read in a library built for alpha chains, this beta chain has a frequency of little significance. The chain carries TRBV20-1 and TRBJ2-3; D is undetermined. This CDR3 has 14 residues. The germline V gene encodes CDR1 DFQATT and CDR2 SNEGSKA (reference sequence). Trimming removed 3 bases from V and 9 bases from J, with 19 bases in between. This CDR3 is CSASMMFGLPTQYF. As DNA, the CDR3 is TGCAGTGCTAGCATGATGTTCGGCCTCCCCACGCAGTATTTT.

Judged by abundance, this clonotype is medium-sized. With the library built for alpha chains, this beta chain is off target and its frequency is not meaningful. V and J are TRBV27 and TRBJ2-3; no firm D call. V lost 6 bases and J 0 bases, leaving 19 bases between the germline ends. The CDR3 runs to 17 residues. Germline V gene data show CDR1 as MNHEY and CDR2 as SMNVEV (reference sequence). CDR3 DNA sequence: TGTGCCAGCAGGGCCGGAAAAGGCTACCTTAGCACAGATACGCAGTATTTT. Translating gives CASRAGKGYLSTDTQYF.

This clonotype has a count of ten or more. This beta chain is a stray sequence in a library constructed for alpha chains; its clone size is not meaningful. CDR3: CASSQDQGTYEQYF. As DNA, the CDR3 is TGCGCCAGCAGCCAAGATCAAGGTACCTACGAGCAGTACTTC. The genes are TRBV4-1 and TRBJ2-7, with D unclear. The CDR3 loop spans 14 amino acids. The V end lost 0 bases, the J end lost 2 bases, and 8 bases lay between the germline ends. Germline V gene sequence: CDR1 MGHRA, CDR2 YSYEKL.

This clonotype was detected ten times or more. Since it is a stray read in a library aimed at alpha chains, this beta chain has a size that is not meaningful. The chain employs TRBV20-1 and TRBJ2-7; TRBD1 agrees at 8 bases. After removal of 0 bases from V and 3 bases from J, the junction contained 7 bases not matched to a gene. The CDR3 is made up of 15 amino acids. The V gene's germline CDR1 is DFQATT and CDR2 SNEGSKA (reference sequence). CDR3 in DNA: TGCAGTGCTAGAGAGGGGGCAGGGGGCTACTACGAGCAGTACTTC. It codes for CSAREGAGGYYEQYF.

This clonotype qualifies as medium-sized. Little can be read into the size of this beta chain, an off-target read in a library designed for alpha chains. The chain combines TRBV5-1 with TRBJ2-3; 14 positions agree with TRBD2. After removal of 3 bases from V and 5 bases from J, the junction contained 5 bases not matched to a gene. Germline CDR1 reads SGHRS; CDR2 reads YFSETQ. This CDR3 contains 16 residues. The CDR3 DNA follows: TGCGCCAGCAGCTGGGGGACTAGCGGGAGAGGAGATACGCAGTATTTT. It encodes CASSWGTSGRGDTQYF.

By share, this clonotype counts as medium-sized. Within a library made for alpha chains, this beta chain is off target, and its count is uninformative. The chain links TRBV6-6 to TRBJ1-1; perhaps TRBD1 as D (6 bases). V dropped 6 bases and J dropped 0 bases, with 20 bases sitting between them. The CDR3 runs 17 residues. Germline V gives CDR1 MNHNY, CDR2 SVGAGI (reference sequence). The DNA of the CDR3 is TGTGCCAGCAGAGCCTGGGGCGGGGGCGATTTGAACACTGAAGCTTTCTTT. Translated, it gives CASRAWGGGDLNTEAFF.

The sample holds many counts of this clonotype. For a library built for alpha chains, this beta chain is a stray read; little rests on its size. CDR3 residues: CASSLPGTGTDTQYF. In nucleotides, the CDR3 is TGTGCCAGCAGTTTACCTGGGACAGGCACAGATACGCAGTATTTT. The V gene is TRBV27, the J gene TRBJ2-3, with 7 bases lining up with TRBD1. V lost 2 bases and J lost 1; bases outside the gene matches: 3. CDR1 is MNHEY and CDR2 is SMNVEV in the germline V gene (reference sequence). The CDR3 length is 15 residues.

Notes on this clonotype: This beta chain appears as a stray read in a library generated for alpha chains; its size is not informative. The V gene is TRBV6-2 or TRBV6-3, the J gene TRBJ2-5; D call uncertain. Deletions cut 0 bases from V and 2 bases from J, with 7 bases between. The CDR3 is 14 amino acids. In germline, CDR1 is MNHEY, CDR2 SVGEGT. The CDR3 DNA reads TGTGCCAGCAGTTACTCGGGCAGGCAAGAGACCCAGTACTTC. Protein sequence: CASSYSGRQETQYF.

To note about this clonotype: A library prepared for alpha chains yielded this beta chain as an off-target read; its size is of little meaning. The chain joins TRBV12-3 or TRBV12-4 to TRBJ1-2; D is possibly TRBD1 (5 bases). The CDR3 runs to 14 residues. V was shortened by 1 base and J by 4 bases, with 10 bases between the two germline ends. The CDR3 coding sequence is TGTGCCAGCAGTTTAGACAGCCAGGGCTATGGCTACACCTTC. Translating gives CASSLDSQGYGYTF.

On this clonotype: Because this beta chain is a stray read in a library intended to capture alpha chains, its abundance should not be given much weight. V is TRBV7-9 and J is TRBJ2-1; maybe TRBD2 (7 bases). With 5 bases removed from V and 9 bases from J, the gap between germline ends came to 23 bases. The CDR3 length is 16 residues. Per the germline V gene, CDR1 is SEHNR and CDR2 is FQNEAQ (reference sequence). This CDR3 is CASSPPGGGGLGEQFF. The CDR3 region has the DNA TGTGCCAGCAGCCCCCCTGGGGGGGGCGGGTTGGGTGAGCAGTTCTTC.

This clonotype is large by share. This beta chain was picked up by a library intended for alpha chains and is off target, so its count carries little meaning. The CDR3 DNA reads as TGTGCCAGCAGCCCCCGGGACAGCTCCTACGAGCAGTACTTC. It translates to CASSPRDSSYEQYF. The chain has TRBV7-8 and TRBJ2-7; the match to TRBD1 covers 7 bases. V was clipped by 5 bases and J by 0 bases; unmatched bases: 4. There are 14 residues in the CDR3. CDR1 is SGHVS and CDR2 is FQNEAQ in the germline V gene.

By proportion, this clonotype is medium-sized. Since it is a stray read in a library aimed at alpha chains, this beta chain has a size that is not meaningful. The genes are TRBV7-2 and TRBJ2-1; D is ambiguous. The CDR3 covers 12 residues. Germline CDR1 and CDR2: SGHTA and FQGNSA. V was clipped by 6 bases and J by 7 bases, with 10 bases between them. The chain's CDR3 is CASSWYGNEQFF. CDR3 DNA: TGTGCCAGCAGTTGGTACGGGAATGAGCAGTTCTTC.

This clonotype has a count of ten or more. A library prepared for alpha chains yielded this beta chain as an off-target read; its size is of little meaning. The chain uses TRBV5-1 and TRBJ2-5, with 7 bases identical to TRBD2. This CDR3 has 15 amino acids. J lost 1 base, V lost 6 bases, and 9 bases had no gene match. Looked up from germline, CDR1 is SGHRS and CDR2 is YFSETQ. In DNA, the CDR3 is TGCGCCAGCATGGGAACCGGGAGGCGCCAAGAGACCCAGTACTTC. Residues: CASMGTGRRQETQYF.